This TCR beta chain was found in a study of T cell changes during pregnancy in multiple sclerosis. This clone is a singleton in its sample. The trim removed 3 bases at V and 3 bases at J, leaving 7 bases unmatched. Per germline, CDR1 LNHDA and CDR2 SQIVND (reference sequence). This CDR3 is built from 17 residues. Sequencing used immunoSEQ multiplex PCR; TCRdb keeps in-frame clones, though not all of them. This table has about 47,000 clones, 85% to 95% appearing once. This chain uses TRBV19 with TRBJ2-3; 12 bases agree with TRBD2. This TCR came from a female donor with multiple sclerosis, enrolled in a pregnancy study. The material was peripheral blood, obtained after pregnancy. For the CDR3, the DNA is TGTGCCAGTAGTATTGGGCCGACTAGCGGGGGTACAGATACGCAGTATTTT. It encodes CASSIGPTSGGTDTQYF.